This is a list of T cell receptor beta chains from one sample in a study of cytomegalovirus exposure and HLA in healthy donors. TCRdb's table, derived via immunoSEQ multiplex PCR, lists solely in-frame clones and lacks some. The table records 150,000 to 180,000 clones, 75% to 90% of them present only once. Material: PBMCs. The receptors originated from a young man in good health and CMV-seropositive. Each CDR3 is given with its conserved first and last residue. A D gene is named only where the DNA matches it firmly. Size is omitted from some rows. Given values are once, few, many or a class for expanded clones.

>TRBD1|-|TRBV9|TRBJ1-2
CASSVERDSNYGYTF
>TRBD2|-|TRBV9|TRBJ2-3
CASSVGLAGGPGTDTQYF
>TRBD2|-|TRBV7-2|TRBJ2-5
CASSLAASGSRLETQYF
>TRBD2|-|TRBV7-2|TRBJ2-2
CASSLSVAGGRNTGELFF
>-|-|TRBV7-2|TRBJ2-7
CASSRSYEQYF
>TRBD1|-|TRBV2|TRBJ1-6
CAITGGTGSPLHF
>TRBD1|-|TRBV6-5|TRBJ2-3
CASSPPTGNTQYF
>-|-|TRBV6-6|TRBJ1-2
CASSRGGGGTF
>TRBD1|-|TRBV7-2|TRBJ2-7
CASSLGQGMYYEQYF
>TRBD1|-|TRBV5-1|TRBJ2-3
CASSRGTGTDTQYF
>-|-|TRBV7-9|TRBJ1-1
CASSPPGGGPGAFF
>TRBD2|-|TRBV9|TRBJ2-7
CASSAGGPIYEQYF
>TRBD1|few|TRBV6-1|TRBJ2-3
CASSESPGQGADTQYF
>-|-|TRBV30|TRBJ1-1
CAWSVGKGVNTEAFF
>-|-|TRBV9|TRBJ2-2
CASSVVAVNTGELFF
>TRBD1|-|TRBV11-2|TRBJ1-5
CASSPTGGLGQPQHF
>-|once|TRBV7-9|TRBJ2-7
CASSGHYEQYF
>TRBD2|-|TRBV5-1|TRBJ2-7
CASSDRLAPYEQYF
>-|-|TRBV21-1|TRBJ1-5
CASSELGQGANQPQHF
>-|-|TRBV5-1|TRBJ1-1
CASSLLDTEAFF
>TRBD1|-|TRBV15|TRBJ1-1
CATSRGGTGATSEAFF
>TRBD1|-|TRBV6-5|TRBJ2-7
CASRTRDRGLWEQYF
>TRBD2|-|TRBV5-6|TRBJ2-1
CASSFERTSGFNEQFF
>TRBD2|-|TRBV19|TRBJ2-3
CASRSGGEDTQYF
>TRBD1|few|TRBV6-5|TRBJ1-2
CASRPLQGSGGYTF
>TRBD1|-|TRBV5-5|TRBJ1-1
CASSATTGGTEAFF
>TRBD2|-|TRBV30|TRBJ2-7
CAWSVVSGSHEQYF
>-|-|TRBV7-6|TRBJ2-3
CATQVGGGTDTQYF
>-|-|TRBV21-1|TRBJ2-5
CASSEYRGLVETQYF
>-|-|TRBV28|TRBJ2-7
CASKDMARVYEQYF
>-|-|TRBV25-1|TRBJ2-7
CASSIQTYEQYF